This section outlines one T cell receptor beta chain sequence together with its context. This clone was observed a handful of times. Its antigen remains unidentified. The junction shows a germline mismatch at one end, possibly a read error. The same CDR3 arises from other DNA sequences in this sample as well. The CDR3 regions of human TCRbeta chains were subjected to immunosequencing. On the study's bioinformatics: Repertoire TCRs were matched against a reference library of SARS-CoV-2-specific TCRs generated with the MIRA antigen-specificity platform. Breadth meant the fraction of unique TCRs that were SARS-CoV-2-associated, whereas depth meant the fraction of total T cells that were SARS-CoV-2-associated. Each spike-specific TCR was assigned to its reactive spike region and to a CD4 or CD8 class using the MIRA data. Log10-transformed breadth and depth values were compared by one-way ANOVA with Sidak's multiple comparisons tests. TCRdb re-hosts the immuneACCESS table, in-frame sequences only. Its copies lack some clones; in the studies checked, an unresolved V gene accounts for under half of them, and the cause for the rest is not known. V and J calls and clone size follow that table, whereas D and trimming were derived from the DNA. The sample records 100,000 to 150,000 clones, approximately 88% of which are singletons. The ten largest make up around 6.1% of the sample.

The intended sense of this specimen's time point label: baseline before first vaccination. Vaccinee samples were obtained from the UK trials COV001 and COV002, which included a single-blind randomized controlled phase 2/3 trial of AZD1222 (ChAdOx1 nCoV-19) in healthy adults. Trial participant PBMC samples were collected at day 0 and day 28 after the second dose for TCRbeta chain sequencing. The CDR3 has 16 amino acids, counting the end cysteine and phenylalanine. Only the CDR3 part of the read is kept: 48 bases, read in frame from the first base. The germline V gene encodes CDR1 LGHNA and CDR2 YNFKEQ. This record belongs to a study of T cell responses to AZD1222 COVID-19 vaccine (dated by TCRdb to 2020 to 2023). Turning to the overall study: Because spike-specific TCR depth and breadth did not differ between the two schedules, AZD1222 recipients who got a second dose at roughly 4 weeks were pooled with those who got a second dose at roughly 12 weeks. Trial participants were enrolled into age subgroups of 18-55, 56-69 and 70-plus years, which contained around 150, 29 and 61 TCR-sequenced participants, respectively. TCR sequencing was performed for approximately 240 trial participants, of whom 207 were given two doses of AZD1222 and approximately 25 were given two doses of MenACWY control vaccine.

Paper-wide results and their limitations: Reportedly, close to half of the unique spike-specific TCRs recognized epitopes lying outside the regions that are mutated in the B.1.351 and B.1.1.7 variants. Because no day 14 peak-response samples were available, the repertoires could be characterized only after the peak T cell response. Conclusions about previously exposed vaccinees were limited because only six or seven AZD1222 recipients were SARS-CoV-2 seropositive at baseline. Participants were mostly white British, with more females than males. The authors suggested clonal diversity may have been underestimated. After two AZD1222 doses, spike-specific TCR breadth and depth were significantly higher than at day 0 and than in MenACWY recipients. In the small 56-69-year group, the increase in depth fell short of significance, most likely because of low power. CD4 TCRs associated with the vaccine covered the entire spike protein, and the dominant responses were in regions 160-218 and 743-854.

Recombination connected TRBV4-2 to TRBJ2-2; the D assignment is uncertain and may be TRBD1 or TRBD2, with 7 bases supporting each. This TCR was recovered from an adult in good health. The specimen was peripheral blood, collected on day 0 of AZD1222 vaccination. The CDR3 region reads CARSQARGGLSGELFF. DNA sequence: TGTGCCCGCAGCCAAGCCAGGGGGGGGTTGTCCGGGGAGCTGTTTTTT.